Presented here are 2 T cell receptor beta chains from one specimen sequenced in a study of cytomegalovirus exposure and HLA in healthy donors. The PCR had 60 Vbeta and 13 Jbeta primers. The data were produced by immunoSEQ multiplex PCR, yet TCRdb's version contains in-frame clones alone and is incomplete. The sample holds roughly 100,000 clones, 60% to 75% seen once. The sample taken for sequencing was PBMCs. The source of these receptors is a woman aged 35 to 49 in good health and CMV-seronegative.

This chain joins TRBV9 and TRBJ1-2; D remains unclear. CDR3 length: 14 residues. Trimming took 5 bases from V and 3 from J, leaving 14 bases between them. Germline CDR1 reads SGDLS; CDR2 reads YYNGEE. CDR3 sequence reads: CASSRGNIDYGYTF. The CDR3 DNA is TGTGCCAGCAGTAGAGGGAATATCGACTATGGCTACACCTTC.

The gene calls are TRBV5-1 and TRBJ2-7; perhaps TRBD2 as D (6 bases). V was clipped by 7 bases and J by 5 bases, with 13 bases between them. The CDR3 runs 12 residues. Germline loops: CDR1 SGHRS, CDR2 YFSETQ. CDR3 bases: TGCGCCAGCTCGTCATGGGGGGACGAGCAGTACTTC. Translating it yields CASSSWGDEQYF.